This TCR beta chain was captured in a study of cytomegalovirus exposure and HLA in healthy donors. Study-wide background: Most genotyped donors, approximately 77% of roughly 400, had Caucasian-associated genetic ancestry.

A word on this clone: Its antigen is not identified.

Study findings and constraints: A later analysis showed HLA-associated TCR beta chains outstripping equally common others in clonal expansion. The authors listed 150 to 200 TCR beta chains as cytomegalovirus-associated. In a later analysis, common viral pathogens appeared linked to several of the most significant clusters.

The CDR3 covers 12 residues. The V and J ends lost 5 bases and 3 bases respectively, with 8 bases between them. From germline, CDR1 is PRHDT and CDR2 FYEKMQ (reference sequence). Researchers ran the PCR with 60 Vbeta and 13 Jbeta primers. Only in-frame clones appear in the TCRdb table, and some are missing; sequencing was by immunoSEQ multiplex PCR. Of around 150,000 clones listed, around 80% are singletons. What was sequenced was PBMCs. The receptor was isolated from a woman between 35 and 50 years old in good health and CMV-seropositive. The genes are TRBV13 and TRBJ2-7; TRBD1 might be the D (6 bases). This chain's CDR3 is CASSTRGYEQYF. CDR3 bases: TGTGCCAGCAGCACCAGGGGCTACGAGCAGTACTTC.